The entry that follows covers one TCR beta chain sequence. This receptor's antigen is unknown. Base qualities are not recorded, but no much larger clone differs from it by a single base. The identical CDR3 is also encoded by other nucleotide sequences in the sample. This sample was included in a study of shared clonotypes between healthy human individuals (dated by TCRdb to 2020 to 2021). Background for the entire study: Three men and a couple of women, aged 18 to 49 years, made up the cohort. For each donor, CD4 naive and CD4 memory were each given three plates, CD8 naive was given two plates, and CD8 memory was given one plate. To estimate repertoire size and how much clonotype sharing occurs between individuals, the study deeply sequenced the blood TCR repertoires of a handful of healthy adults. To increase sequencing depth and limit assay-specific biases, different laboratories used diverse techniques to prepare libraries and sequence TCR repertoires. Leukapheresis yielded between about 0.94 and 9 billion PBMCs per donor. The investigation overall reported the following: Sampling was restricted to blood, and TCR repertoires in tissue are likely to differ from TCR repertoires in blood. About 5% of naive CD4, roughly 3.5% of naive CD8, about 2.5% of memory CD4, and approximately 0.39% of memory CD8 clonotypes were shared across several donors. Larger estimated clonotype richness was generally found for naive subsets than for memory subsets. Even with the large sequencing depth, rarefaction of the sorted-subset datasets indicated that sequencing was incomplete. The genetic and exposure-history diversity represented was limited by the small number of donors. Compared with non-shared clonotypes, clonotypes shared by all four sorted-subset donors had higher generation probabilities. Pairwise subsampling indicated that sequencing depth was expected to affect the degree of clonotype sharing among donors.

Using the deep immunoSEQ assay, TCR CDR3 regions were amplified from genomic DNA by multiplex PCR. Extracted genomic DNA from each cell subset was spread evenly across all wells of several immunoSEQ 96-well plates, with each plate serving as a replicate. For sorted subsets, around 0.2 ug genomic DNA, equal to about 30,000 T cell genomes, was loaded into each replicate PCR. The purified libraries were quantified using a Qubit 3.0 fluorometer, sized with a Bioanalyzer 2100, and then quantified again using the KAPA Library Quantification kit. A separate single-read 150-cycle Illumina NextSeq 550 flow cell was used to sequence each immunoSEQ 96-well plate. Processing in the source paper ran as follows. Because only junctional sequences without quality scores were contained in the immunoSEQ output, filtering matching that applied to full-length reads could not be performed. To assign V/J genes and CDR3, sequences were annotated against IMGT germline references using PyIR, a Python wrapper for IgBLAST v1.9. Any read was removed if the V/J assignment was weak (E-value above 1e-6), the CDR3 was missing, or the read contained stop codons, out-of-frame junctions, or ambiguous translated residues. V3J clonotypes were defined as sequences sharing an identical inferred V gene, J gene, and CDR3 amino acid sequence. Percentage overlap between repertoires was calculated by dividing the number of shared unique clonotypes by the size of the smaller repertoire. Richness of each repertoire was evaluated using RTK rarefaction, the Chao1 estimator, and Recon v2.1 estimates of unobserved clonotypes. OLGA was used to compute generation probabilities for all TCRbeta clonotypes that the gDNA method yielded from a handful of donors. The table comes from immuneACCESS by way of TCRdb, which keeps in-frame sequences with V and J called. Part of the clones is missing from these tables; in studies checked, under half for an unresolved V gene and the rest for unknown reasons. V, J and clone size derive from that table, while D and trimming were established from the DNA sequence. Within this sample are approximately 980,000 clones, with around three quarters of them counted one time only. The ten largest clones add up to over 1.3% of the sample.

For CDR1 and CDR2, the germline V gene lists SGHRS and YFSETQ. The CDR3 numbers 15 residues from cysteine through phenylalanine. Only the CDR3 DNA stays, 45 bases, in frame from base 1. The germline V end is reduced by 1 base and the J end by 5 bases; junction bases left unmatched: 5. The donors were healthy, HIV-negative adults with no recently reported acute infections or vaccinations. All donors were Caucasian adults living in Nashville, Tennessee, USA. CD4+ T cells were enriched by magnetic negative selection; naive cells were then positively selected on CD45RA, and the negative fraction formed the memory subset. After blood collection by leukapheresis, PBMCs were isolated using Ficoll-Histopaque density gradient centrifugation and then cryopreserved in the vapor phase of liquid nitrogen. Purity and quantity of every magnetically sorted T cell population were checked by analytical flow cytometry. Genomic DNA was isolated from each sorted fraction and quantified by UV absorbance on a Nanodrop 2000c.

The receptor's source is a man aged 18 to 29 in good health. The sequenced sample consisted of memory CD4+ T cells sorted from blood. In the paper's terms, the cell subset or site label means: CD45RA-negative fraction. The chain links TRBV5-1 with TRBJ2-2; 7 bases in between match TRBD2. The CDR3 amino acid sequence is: CASSLRTGGTGELFF. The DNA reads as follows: TGCGCCAGCAGCTTGCGGACGGGAGGTACCGGGGAGCTGTTTTTT.